The 5 T cell receptor beta chains below come from one sample, sequenced in a study of T cells in localized non-small cell lung cancer. The assay was immunoSEQ multiplex PCR, and TCRdb's table has in-frame clones only and misses some. Of 1,500 to 2,000 clones listed, 20% are singletons. Sequencing used lung tumor tissue, obtained before any cancer treatment. The source of these receptors is a man aged 35-75 years with stage III lung adenocarcinoma.

This chain connects TRBV28 to TRBJ2-7; 8 bases map to TRBD1. V dropped 6 bases and J dropped 3; count of bases not matched to a gene: 4. The germline CDR1 and CDR2 sequences are MDHEN and SYDVKM. This CDR3 is built from 13 residues. For the CDR3, the DNA is TGTGCCAGCAGCGCGACAGGGGTCTACGAGCAGTACTTC. It encodes CASSATGVYEQYF.

The chain recombines TRBV7-2 with TRBJ1-1; no definite D call. Trimming took 1 base from V and 0 from J, leaving 3 bases between them. Per germline, CDR1 SGHTA and CDR2 FQGNSA. This CDR3 region has 13 residues. This CDR3 is CASSLVMNTEAFF. Here the CDR3 DNA reads TGTGCCAGCAGCTTAGTTATGAACACTGAAGCTTTCTTT. The full variable domain, in which reference TRBV7-2 and TRBJ1-1 provide the parts outside the CDR3, is GAGVSQSPSNKVTEKGKDVELRCDPISGHTALYWYRQSLGQGLEFLIYFQGNSAPDKSGLPSDRFSAERTGGSVSTLTIQRTQQEDSAVYLCASSLVMNTEAFFGQGTRLTVV.

This clone was observed a handful of times. This CDR3 reads CASSLQGNQVSPLHF. DNA for the CDR3: TGCGCCAGCAGCCTCCAGGGTAACCAGGTTTCACCCCTCCACTTT. This chain connects TRBV4-1 to TRBJ1-6; D might be TRBD1 (5 bases). The ends were cut back, 4 bases at V and 9 bases at J, with 16 bases in the middle. CDR1 and CDR2 (germline): MGHRA, YSYEKL. This CDR3 spans 15 amino acids.

V and J are TRBV11-3 and TRBJ1-1; 11 nucleotides line up with TRBD1. The V gene end was trimmed by 4 bases and the J gene end by 5 bases; junction bases not matched to a gene: 9. This CDR3 is 16 amino acids long. Per the germline V gene, CDR1 is SGHNT and CDR2 is YENEEA. CDR3 residues: CASSSTGQGAPTEAFF. CDR3 nucleotides: TGTGCCAGCAGCTCCACAGGACAGGGGGCGCCGACTGAAGCTTTCTTT.

The CDR3 DNA reads TGCGCCAGCAGCTTGGCTCCGGATCAAGAGACCCAGTACTTC. Amino acid sequence: CASSLAPDQETQYF. The V and J genes are TRBV5-1 and TRBJ2-5; D is unresolved. The CDR3 is 14 amino acids. Trimming took 0 bases from V and 2 from J, leaving 8 bases between them. From germline, CDR1 is SGHRS and CDR2 YFSETQ.